This T cell receptor (beta chain) originates from a study of blood T cells in healthy people across ages. The sample holds many counts of this clonotype. The authors ran a second PCR of about 7 to 11 cycles using a sample-barcoded 5' primer and a J-beta primer mix. One entry per CDR3 protein, called by TCRdb with MiXCR from the 5' RACE reads. Among approximately 700,000 distinct CDR3 sequences, approximately 30% were seen once, and the ten largest hold approximately 15%. V was clipped by 5 bases and J by 2 bases; unmatched bases: 7. The CDR3 spans 15 residues. Germline V lookup: CDR1 SGHTA, CDR2 FQGNSA.

Sequenced sample: blood. This clonotype was sampled from a woman aged 80 or over in good health. The rearrangement joins TRBV7-2 to TRBJ2-3; 7 bases map to TRBD1. In nucleotides, the CDR3 is TGTGCCAGCAGCCTGGGACAGACCAACACAGATACGCAGTATTTT. It encodes CASSLGQTNTDTQYF.